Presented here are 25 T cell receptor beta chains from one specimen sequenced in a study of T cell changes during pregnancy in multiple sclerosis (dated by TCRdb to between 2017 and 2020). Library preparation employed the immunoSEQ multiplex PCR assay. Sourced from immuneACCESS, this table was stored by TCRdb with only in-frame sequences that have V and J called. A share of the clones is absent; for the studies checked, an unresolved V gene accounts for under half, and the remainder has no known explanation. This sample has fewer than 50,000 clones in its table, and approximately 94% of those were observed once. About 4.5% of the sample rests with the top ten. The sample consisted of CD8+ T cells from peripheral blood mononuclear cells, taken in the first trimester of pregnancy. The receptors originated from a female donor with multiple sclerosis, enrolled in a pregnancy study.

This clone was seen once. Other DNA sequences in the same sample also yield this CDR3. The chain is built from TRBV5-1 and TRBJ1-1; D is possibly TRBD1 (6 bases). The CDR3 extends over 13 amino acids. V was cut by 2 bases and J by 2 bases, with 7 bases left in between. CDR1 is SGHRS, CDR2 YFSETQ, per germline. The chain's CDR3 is CASSLGGNTEAFF. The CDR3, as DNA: TGCGCCAGCAGCTTAGGGGGTAACACTGAAGCTTTCTTT.

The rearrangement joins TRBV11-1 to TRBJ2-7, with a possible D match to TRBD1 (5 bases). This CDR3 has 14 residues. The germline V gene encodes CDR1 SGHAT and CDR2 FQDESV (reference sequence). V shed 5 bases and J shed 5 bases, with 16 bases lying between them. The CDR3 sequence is CASSPRQGRDEQYF. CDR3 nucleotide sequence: TGTGCCAGCAGCCCGCGGCAGGGTCGGGACGAGCAGTACTTC.

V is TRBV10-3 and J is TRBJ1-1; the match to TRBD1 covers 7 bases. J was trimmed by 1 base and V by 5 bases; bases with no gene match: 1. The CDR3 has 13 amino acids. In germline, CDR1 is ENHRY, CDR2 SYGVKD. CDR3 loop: CAISHRGNTEAFF. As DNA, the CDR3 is TGTGCCATCAGTCACAGGGGGAACACTGAAGCTTTCTTT.

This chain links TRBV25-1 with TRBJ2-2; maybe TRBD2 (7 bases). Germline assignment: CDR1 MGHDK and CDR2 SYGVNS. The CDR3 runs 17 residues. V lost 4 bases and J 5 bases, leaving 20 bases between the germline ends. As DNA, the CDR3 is TGTGCCAGCAGTGGACTTACCCAAGCGGGGACAACCGGGGAGCTGTTTTTT. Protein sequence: CASSGLTQAGTTGELFF. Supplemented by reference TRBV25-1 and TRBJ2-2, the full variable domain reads EADIYQTPRYLVIGTGKKITLECSQTMGHDKMYWYQQDPGMELHLIHYSYGVNSTEKGDLSSESTVSRIRTEHFPLTLESARPSHTSQYLCASSGLTQAGTTGELFFGEGSRLTVL.

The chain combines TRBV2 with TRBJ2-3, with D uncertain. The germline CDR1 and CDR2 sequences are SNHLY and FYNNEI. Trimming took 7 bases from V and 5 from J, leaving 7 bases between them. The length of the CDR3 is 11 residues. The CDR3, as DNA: TGTGCCAGCAATAGTCGAGATACGCAGTATTTT. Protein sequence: CASNSRDTQYF. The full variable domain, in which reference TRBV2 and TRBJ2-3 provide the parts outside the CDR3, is EPEVTQTPSHQVTQMGQEVILRCVPISNHLYFYWYRQILGQKVEFLVSFYNNEISEKSEIFDDQFSVERPDGSNFTLKIRSTKLEDSAMYFCASNSRDTQYFGPGTRLTVL.

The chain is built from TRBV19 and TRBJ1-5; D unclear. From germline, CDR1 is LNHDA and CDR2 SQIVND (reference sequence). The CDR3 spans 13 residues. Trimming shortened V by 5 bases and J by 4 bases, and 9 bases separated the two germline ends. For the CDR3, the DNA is TGTGCCAGTAGTGAAAAGCCAAATCAGCCCCAGCATTTT. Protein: CASSEKPNQPQHF.

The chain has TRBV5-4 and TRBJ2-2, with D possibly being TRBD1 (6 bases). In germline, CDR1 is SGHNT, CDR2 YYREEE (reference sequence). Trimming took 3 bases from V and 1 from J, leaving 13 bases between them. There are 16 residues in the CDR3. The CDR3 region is CASSSGDIQNTGELFF. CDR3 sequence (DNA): TGTGCCAGCAGCTCCGGGGACATCCAGAACACCGGGGAGCTGTTTTTT.

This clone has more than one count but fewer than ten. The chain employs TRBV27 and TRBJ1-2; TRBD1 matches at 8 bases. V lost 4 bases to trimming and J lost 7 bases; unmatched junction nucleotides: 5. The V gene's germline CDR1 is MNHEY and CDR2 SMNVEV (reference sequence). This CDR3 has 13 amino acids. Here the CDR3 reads CASSSGGGRGYTF. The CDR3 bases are TGTGCCAGCAGTTCAGGGGGCGGTCGTGGCTACACCTTC.

The CDR3 region is CASSHNLDSEAFF. CDR3 sequence (DNA): TGTGCCAGCAGCCATAACCTGGACAGTGAAGCTTTCTTT. V usage is TRBV7-9 and J usage is TRBJ1-1, with a possible D match to TRBD1 (6 bases). Trimming removed 5 bases from V and 7 bases from J, with 14 bases in between. CDR1 is SEHNR and CDR2 is FQNEAQ in the germline V gene (reference sequence). The CDR3 length is 13 residues.

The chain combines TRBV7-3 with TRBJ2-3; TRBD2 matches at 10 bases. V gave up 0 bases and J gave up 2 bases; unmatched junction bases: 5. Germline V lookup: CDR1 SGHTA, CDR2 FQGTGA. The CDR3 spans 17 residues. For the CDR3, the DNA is TGTGCCAGCAGCTTAACTCTAGCGGGAGACCTCACAGATACGCAGTATTTT. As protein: CASSLTLAGDLTDTQYF. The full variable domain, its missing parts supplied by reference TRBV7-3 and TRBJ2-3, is GAGVSQTPSNKVTEKGKYVELRCDPISGHTALYWYRQSLGQGPEFLIYFQGTGAADDSGLPNDRFFAVRPEGSVSTLKIQRTERGDSAVYLCASSLTLAGDLTDTQYFGPGTRLTVL.

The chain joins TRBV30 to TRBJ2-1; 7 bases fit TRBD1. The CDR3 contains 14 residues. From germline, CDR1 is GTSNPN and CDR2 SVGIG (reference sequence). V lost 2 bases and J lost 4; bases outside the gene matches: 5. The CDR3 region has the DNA TGTGCCTGGAGTTCTGAGACAGGGTACAATGAGCAGTTCTTC. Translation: CAWSSETGYNEQFF.

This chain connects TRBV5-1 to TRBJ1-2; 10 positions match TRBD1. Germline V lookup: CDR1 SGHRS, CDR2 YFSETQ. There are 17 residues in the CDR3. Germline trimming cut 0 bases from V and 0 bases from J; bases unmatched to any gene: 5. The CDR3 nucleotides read TGCGCCAGCAGCTTGGGGGACAGGGGAGGGACTAACTATGGCTACACCTTC. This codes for CASSLGDRGGTNYGYTF.

DNA for the CDR3: TGTGCCAGTAGCGACCGGGAGGGCCGATTCGAGCAGTACTTC. Translating it yields CASSDREGRFEQYF. The chain recombines TRBV19 with TRBJ2-7, with 8 positions matching TRBD2. The CDR3 has 14 amino acids. CDR1 is LNHDA, CDR2 SQIVND, per germline (reference sequence). The J segment lost 6 bases and the V segment lost 6 bases, leaving 10 bases of the junction unmatched.

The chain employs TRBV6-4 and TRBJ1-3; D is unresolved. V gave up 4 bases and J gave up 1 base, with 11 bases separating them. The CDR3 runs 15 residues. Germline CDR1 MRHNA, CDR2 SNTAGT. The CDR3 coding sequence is TGTGCCAGCAGTGGACGGAGGCCTTCTGGAAACACCATATATTTT. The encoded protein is CASSGRRPSGNTIYF.

CDR3 DNA sequence: TGTGCCAGCAGTCTGACAGGCTCGAACACCGGGGAGCTGTTTTTT. As protein: CASSLTGSNTGELFF. The chain recombines TRBV27 with TRBJ2-2, with D maybe TRBD1 (6 bases). The CDR3 totals 15 residues. Between the trimmed V and J ends, which lost 5 bases and 0 bases, there was a span of 10 bases. Per germline, CDR1 MNHEY and CDR2 SMNVEV (reference sequence).

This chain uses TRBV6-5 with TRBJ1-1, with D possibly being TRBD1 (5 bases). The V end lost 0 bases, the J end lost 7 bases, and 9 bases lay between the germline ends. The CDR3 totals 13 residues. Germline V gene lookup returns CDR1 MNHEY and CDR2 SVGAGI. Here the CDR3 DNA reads TGTGCCAGCAGTTACTCCGTCGGGGGTGAAGCTTTCTTT. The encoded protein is CASSYSVGGEAFF.

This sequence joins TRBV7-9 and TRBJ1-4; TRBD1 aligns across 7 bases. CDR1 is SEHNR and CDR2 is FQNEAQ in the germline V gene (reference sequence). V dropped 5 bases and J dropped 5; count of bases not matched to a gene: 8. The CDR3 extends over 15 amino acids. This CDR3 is CASSTRQGPNEKLFF. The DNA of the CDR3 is TGTGCCAGCAGCACTCGACAGGGCCCCAATGAAAAACTGTTTTTT.

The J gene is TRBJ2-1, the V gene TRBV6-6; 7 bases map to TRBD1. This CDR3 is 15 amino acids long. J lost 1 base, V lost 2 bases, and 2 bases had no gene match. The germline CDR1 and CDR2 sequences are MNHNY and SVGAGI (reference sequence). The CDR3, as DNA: TGTGCCAGCAGTTACGGGACAGCTTCCTACAATGAGCAGTTCTTC. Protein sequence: CASSYGTASYNEQFF.

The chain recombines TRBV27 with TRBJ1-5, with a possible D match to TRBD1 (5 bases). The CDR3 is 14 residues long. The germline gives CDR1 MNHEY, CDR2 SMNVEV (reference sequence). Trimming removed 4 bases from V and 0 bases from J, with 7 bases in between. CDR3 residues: CASSSRGSNQPQHF. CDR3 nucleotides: TGTGCCAGCAGTTCAAGGGGTAGCAATCAGCCCCAGCATTTT.

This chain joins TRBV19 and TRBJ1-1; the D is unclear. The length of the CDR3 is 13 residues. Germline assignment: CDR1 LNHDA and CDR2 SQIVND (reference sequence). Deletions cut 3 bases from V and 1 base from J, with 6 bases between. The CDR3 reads CASSIGENTEAFF. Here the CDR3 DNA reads TGTGCCAGTAGTATCGGGGAGAACACTGAAGCTTTCTTT.

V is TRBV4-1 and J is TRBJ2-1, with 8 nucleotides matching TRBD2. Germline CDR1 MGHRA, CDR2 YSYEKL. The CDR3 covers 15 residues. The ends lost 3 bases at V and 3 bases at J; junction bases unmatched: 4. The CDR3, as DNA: TGCGCCAGCAGCCATCTTAGCGGGAACTACAATGAGCAGTTCTTC. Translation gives CASSHLSGNYNEQFF.

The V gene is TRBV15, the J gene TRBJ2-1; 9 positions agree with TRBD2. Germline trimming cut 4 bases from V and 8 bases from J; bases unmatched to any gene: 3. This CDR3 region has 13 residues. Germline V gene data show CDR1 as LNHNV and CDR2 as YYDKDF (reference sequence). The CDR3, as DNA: TGTGCCACCAGCATAGCGGGGGCGGATGAGCAGTTCTTC. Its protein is CATSIAGADEQFF.

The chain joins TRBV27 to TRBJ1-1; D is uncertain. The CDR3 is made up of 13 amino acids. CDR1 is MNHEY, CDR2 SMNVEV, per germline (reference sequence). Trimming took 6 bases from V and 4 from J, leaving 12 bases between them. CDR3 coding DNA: TGTGCCAGCAGCTTCGGGCGGGCCACTGAAGCTTTCTTT. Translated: CASSFGRATEAFF.

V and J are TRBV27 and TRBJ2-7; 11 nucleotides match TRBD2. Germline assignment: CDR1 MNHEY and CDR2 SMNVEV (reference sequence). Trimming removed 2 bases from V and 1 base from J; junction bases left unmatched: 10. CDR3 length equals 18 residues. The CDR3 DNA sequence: TGTGCCAGCAGTTTAAGTATGATAGCGGGGGGGATTTCCTACGAGCAGTACTTC. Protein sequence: CASSLSMIAGGISYEQYF.

The CDR3 sequence is CASSSIAGRETQYF. CDR3 DNA: TGTGCCAGCAGCTCCATAGCGGGAAGAGAGACCCAGTACTTC. The chain joins TRBV7-9 to TRBJ2-5, with 8 bases that match TRBD2. The CDR3 runs to 14 residues. Germline loops: CDR1 SEHNR, CDR2 FQNEAQ (reference sequence). With V trimmed by 4 bases and J by 4 bases, 5 bases remained unmatched.